This is a list of T cell receptor beta chains from one sample in a study of blood T cell repertoires in COVID-19. Using immunoSEQ multiplex PCR, the repertoire was profiled, and TCRdb retains in-frame clones only, with some absent. The data contain some 150,000 clones, over 80% of them singletons. Specimen: PBMCs or T cells enriched from blood (not recorded which). The receptor set was obtained from a woman aged 50 to 60 who had recovered from COVID-19. The CDR3 runs from the conserved cysteine through the conserved F or W. D genes are given only for firm matches. Size is stated for part of the rows, as once, few or many counts, or as a class when the clone is expanded.

TRBJ1-1,NA,TRBV6-1,NA,TGTGCCAGCAGTGAAGGGGCACAGGACGTGAACACTGAAGCTTTCTTT,CASSEGAQDVNTEAFF
TRBJ1-2,NA,TRBV18,NA,TGTGCCAGCTCCCCAGACACCTCGGTCGGCTACACCTTC,CASSPDTSVGYTF
TRBJ1-1,NA,TRBV30,NA,TGTGCCTGGAGAGACGACCACTGGGCAGGGCTTCGCATGAACACTGAAGCTTTCTTT,CAWRDDHWAGLRMNTEAFF
TRBJ2-3,NA,TRBV3-1/TRBV3-2,NA,TGTGCCAGCAGCCCGACTCCCCTAGCTTTACGCGCAGATACGCAGTATTTT,CASSPTPLALRADTQYF
TRBJ1-2,NA,TRBV30,TRBD1,TGTGCCTGGAGTGTCGGGACAGGGGGCTATGGCTACACCTTC,CAWSVGTGGYGYTF
TRBJ1-1,NA,TRBV7-8,NA,TGTGCCAGCAGAACCGTCGCCCAGGGTGAAGCTTTCTTT,CASRTVAQGEAFF
TRBJ2-2,NA,TRBV7-2,TRBD2,TGTGCCAGCAGCTTATTTAGCGGGAGTGGCGGGGAGCTGTTTTTT,CASSLFSGSGGELFF
TRBJ1-2,NA,TRBV25-1,NA,TGTGCCAGCAGTGGACAGATTGGCTACACCTTC,CASSGQIGYTF
TRBJ1-4,NA,TRBV27,NA,TGTGCCAGCAGTCCGTACCCTGGGGGGGGCGGGGAAAAACTGTTTTTT,CASSPYPGGGGEKLFF
TRBJ1-1,NA,TRBV9,NA,TGTGCCAGCTCGGGGAGTGACACTGAAGCTTTCTTT,CASSGSDTEAFF
TRBJ1-1,NA,TRBV25-1,TRBD1,TGTGCCAGCAGTGAATTATTGGGCTCGGACAGGGGTACTGAAGCTTTCTTT,CASSELLGSDRGTEAFF
TRBJ1-2,NA,TRBV12-3/TRBV12-4,NA,TGTGCCAGCAGAACTTACCCCGGGGGCTACACCTTC,CASRTYPGGYTF
TRBJ1-2,NA,TRBV11-2,NA,TGTGCCAGCAGCTACGGGCCTGGGAGGGGATCTAACTATGGCTACACCTTC,CASSYGPGRGSNYGYTF
TRBJ1-2,NA,TRBV27,NA,TGTGCCGCCGGCGGCTCCGGGGAGGCTAACTATGGCTACACCTTC,CAAGGSGEANYGYTF
TRBJ1-1,NA,TRBV7-8,TRBD1,TGTGCCAGCAGCCGAGGACAGGCAGTACGCACTGAAGCTTTCTTT,CASSRGQAVRTEAFF
TRBJ2-1,NA,TRBV11-2,NA,TGTGCCAGCAGCTTAAGGCAGGGAAGGAATGAGCAGTTCTTC,CASSLRQGRNEQFF
TRBJ1-1,NA,TRBV5-6,NA,TGTGCCAGCAGCCACCTGTGGGAGGGCGTCACTGAAGCTTTCTTT,CASSHLWEGVTEAFF
TRBJ1-2,NA,TRBV19,NA,TGTGCCAGTAGTCAGTCAGCTAACTATGGCTACACCTTC,CASSQSANYGYTF
TRBJ1-2,NA,TRBV4-3,NA,TGCGCCAGCAGCCAAGAGGGCCCCCAGGGCCGACCCGGCTACACCTTC,CASSQEGPQGRPGYTF
TRBJ1-1,NA,TRBV12-5,NA,TGTGCTAGTGGTTTGGTATTGGGCCCTCCGGACACTGAAGCTTTCTTT,CASGLVLGPPDTEAFF
TRBJ2-3,NA,TRBV11-2,TRBD2,TGTGCCAGCAGCTTTCAGGCGAGCGGGGAAACGCAGTATTTT,CASSFQASGETQYF
TRBJ1-1,NA,TRBV27,TRBD1,TGTGCCAGCTCAGACAGGGTAGGTGCGGCTTTCTTT,CASSDRVGAAFF
TRBJ1-2,NA,TRBV6-5,NA,TGTGCCAGCAGTTACGGGGGGGCCTCTAACTATGGCTACACCTTC,CASSYGGASNYGYTF
TRBJ1-2,NA,TRBV11-2,NA,TGTGCCAGCAGATTCAGGGGCGGCTATGGCTACACCTTC,CASRFRGGYGYTF
TRBJ2-4,NA,TRBV6-5,TRBD2,TGTGCCAGCAGTTCCTTGACTAGCGGGGAAAACATTCAGTACTTC,CASSSLTSGENIQYF
TRBJ1-1,NA,TRBV28,TRBD1,TGTGCCAGCAGTTCGCCCCCCGGACAGGGGAACACTGAAGCTTTCTTT,CASSSPPGQGNTEAFF
TRBJ1-5,NA,TRBV10-2,NA,TGCGCCAGCAGACAGGACCTTACAAATCAGCCCCAGCATTTT,CASRQDLTNQPQHF
TRBJ2-5,NA,TRBV19,TRBD1,TGTGCCAGTAGTACTCCAGACAGGGGGGAAGAGACCCAGTACTTC,CASSTPDRGEETQYF
TRBJ2-2,NA,TRBV6-1,NA,TGTGCCAGCAGTGGACCATCCCTCGGCAGGATCGCCCAGGAGCTGTTTTTT,CASSGPSLGRIAQELFF
TRBJ1-4,NA,TRBV25-1,TRBD1,TGTGCCAGCAGTGAATGGAAGGGGACAGAGAATGAAAAACTGTTTTTT,CASSEWKGTENEKLFF
TRBJ2-3,NA,TRBV29-1,TRBD1,TGCAGCACTCGGACAGGGGGAATTGGGGATACGCAGTATTTT,CSTRTGGIGDTQYF
TRBJ1-1,few,TRBV7-9,NA,TGTGCCAGCAGCCCCCTCGTAGCTAACGTAGCTTTCTTT,CASSPLVANVAFF
TRBJ2-5,few,TRBV4-2,NA,TGTGCCAGCAGCCAAGTCGGCGCGGAGCCACAAGAGACCCAGTACTTC,CASSQVGAEPQETQYF
TRBJ2-5,NA,TRBV18,TRBD2,TGTGCCAGCTCACGAACTAGCGGGGGTCGAGAGACCCAGTACTTC,CASSRTSGGRETQYF
TRBJ1-1,NA,TRBV30,NA,TGTGCCTGGAACCTAGGTACTGAAGCTTTCTTT,CAWNLGTEAFF
TRBJ1-3,many,TRBV7-9,NA,TGTGCCAGCAGCTTAGGGTCCGGGAGCTGGGGCTCTGGAAACACCATATATTTT,CASSLGSGSWGSGNTIYF
TRBJ2-1,NA,TRBV24-1,NA,TGTGCCACCAGTGATTTGTGGGGGCAAGGGGATCATGAGCAGTTCTTC,CATSDLWGQGDHEQFF
TRBJ1-2,NA,TRBV13,NA,TGTGCCAGCAGCTTAGGGGGGAGTGGCTACACCTTC,CASSLGGSGYTF
TRBJ2-2,NA,TRBV19,TRBD1,TGTGCCAGTACCAGGGGACAGGGGGCGACCGGGGAGCTGTTTTTT,CASTRGQGATGELFF
TRBJ1-3,NA,TRBV28,TRBD1,TGTGCCAGCAGTCCGGACAGGAACTCTGGAAACACCATATATTTT,CASSPDRNSGNTIYF
TRBJ1-1,many,TRBV9,NA,TGTGCCAGCAGCGAACGGGGTAACCAGAACACTGAAGCTTTCTTT,CASSERGNQNTEAFF
TRBJ2-5,NA,TRBV7-2,TRBD2,TGTGCCAGCACCCGGGGGGGCAGGGGCGCGTGGGAGACCCAGTACTTC,CASTRGGRGAWETQYF
TRBJ1-3,NA,TRBV27,NA,TGTGCCAGCAGCGGGACACCCTCTGGAAACACCATATATTTT,CASSGTPSGNTIYF
TRBJ2-1,NA,TRBV3-1/TRBV3-2,TRBD2,TGTGCCAGCAGCCCCTTTGGCAGCGGGGCATACAATGAGCAGTTCTTC,CASSPFGSGAYNEQFF
TRBJ1-4,NA,TRBV2,TRBD1,TGTGCCAGCAGGAAAGCCGGGACAGGGGGCGCGAATAATGAAAAACTGTTTTTT,CASRKAGTGGANNEKLFF
TRBJ2-2,NA,TRBV28,NA,TGTGCCAGCAAGGGTATTGCGGGGTTGGATACCGGGGAGCTGTTTTTT,CASKGIAGLDTGELFF
TRBJ1-1,NA,TRBV10-3,NA,TGTGCCATCAGTGAGTCCCAGGAAGCTTTCTTT,CAISESQEAFF
TRBJ1-1,NA,TRBV21-1,NA,TGTGCCAGCAGCAAGCAACAGGGGAACACTGAAGCTTTCTTT,CASSKQQGNTEAFF
TRBJ1-2,NA,TRBV6-1,NA,TGTGCCAGCAGTGAAGCGGGCACAGCAAACTATGGCTACACCTTC,CASSEAGTANYGYTF
TRBJ2-5,NA,TRBV7-2,NA,TGTGCCAGCAGCCCTAGGACAGCCAGTCAAGAGACCCAGTACTTC,CASSPRTASQETQYF
TRBJ1-1,few,TRBV6-5,NA,TGTGCCAGCAGTTACTCGTCAATTGTTTTCTTT,CASSYSSIVFF
TRBJ2-2,NA,TRBV5-1,TRBD2,TGCGCCAGCAGCTTTACCGGGACTAGCGGGAGGTCCGGGGAGCTGTTTTTT,CASSFTGTSGRSGELFF
TRBJ1-2,NA,TRBV6-2/TRBV6-3,TRBD1,TGTGCCAGCAGCCGGGGGCAGGGGGCAATTGGATCGTCTGGCTACACCTTC,CASSRGQGAIGSSGYTF
TRBJ2-4,NA,TRBV29-1,TRBD1,TGCAGCGTTTATGTCAGGGGGTTGGTCAAAAACATTCAGTACTTC,CSVYVRGLVKNIQYF
TRBJ1-1,NA,TRBV5-5,NA,TGTGCCAGCAGCTTGGGAGGGAGCACTGAAGCTTTCTTT,CASSLGGSTEAFF